The rows below give T cell receptor beta chains drawn from one sample of a study of T cell responses to AZD1222 COVID-19 vaccine. The repertoire was sequenced with immunoSEQ multiplex PCR; TCRdb's copy has only in-frame clones and lacks some. The repertoire holds around 120,000 clones, with around 94% as singletons. This material consisted of peripheral blood, taken on day 0 of AZD1222 vaccination. The receptors come from an adult in good health. CDR3s include the opening cysteine and the closing phenylalanine or tryptophan. The D gene is left open where the match is weak. Only part of the rows carry a size: once, few, many, or a class if the clone is expanded.

V gene	clone size	D gene	J gene	CDR3 protein	CDR3 DNA
TRBV7-2	-	TRBD1	TRBJ1-2	CASSATGGGYGYTF	TGTGCCAGCAGCGCCACAGGGGGCGGCTATGGCTACACCTTC
TRBV10-3	once	TRBD1	TRBJ1-1	CATRDSLNTEAFF	TGTGCCACCCGGGACAGTTTGAACACTGAAGCTTTCTTT
TRBV27	-	-	TRBJ1-6	CASSLDLLSSYNSPLHF	TGTGCCAGCAGTTTGGACCTCCTGAGCTCCTATAATTCACCCCTCCACTTT
TRBV29-1	-	-	TRBJ1-2	CSVAPEDGYTF	TGCAGCGTTGCCCCAGAAGATGGCTACACCTTC
TRBV5-1	-	-	TRBJ2-2	CASSLVLTELFF	TGCGCCAGCAGCTTGGTGTTGACCGAGCTGTTTTTT
TRBV12-5	-	-	TRBJ2-7	CASATRRGLTSYEQYF	TGTGCTAGTGCCACCAGACGAGGTCTCACCTCCTACGAGCAGTACTTC
TRBV4-1	-	-	TRBJ1-1	CASRSGGRNTEAFF	TGCGCCAGCCGAAGTGGGGGTCGGAACACTGAAGCTTTCTTT
TRBV5-1	once	-	TRBJ2-1	CASSFWLVGEQFF	TGCGCCAGCAGCTTCTGGCTAGTGGGTGAGCAGTTCTTC
TRBV7-8	-	TRBD1	TRBJ2-2	CASSFGQGAAGELFF	TGTGCCAGCAGCTTTGGGCAGGGGGCGGCCGGGGAGCTGTTTTTT
TRBV19	-	TRBD1	TRBJ1-4	CASKDRGPSNEKLFF	TGTGCCAGTAAAGACAGGGGGCCTTCTAATGAAAAACTGTTTTTT
TRBV7-8	-	-	TRBJ2-3	CASSRDGKFTDTQYF	TGTGCCAGCAGCAGGGATGGCAAATTCACAGATACGCAGTATTTT
TRBV28	-	-	TRBJ2-3	CASRLYRVRTDTQYF	TGTGCCAGCAGACTATACAGGGTCCGGACAGATACGCAGTATTTT
TRBV29-1	once	-	TRBJ1-1	CSVEIQTTEAFF	TGCAGCGTCGAGATACAGACCACTGAAGCTTTCTTT
TRBV4-2	-	TRBD2	TRBJ2-1	CASSPISSGSPSNEQFF	TGTGCCAGCAGCCCCATCTCTAGCGGGAGCCCCAGCAATGAGCAGTTCTTC
TRBV11-2	once	-	TRBJ2-7	CASSLGGAPYEQYF	TGTGCCAGCAGCTTAGGGGGCGCGCCCTACGAGCAGTACTTC
TRBV7-9	-	TRBD2	TRBJ2-1	CASSQYGTSGSNEQFF	TGTGCCAGCAGCCAGTACGGGACTAGCGGAAGTAATGAGCAGTTCTTC
TRBV28	-	-	TRBJ1-2	CASSGGVRLRGYTF	TGTGCCAGCAGTGGGGGGGTCCGACTGCGGGGCTACACCTTC
TRBV4-1	-	TRBD1	TRBJ2-1	CASSRDRGNYNEQFF	TGCGCCAGCAGCCGAGACAGGGGGAACTACAATGAGCAGTTCTTC
TRBV4-3	-	-	TRBJ1-6	CASSQEFTRSSYNSPLHF	TGCGCCAGCAGCCAAGAATTTACCCGAAGCTCCTATAATTCACCCCTCCACTTT
TRBV7-2	-	TRBD2	TRBJ2-3	CASSPTSGGAPDTQYF	TGTGCCAGCAGCCCGACTAGCGGGGGGGCCCCAGATACGCAGTATTTT
TRBV10-3	-	TRBD1	TRBJ1-2	CAISELQGLSGYTF	TGTGCCATCAGTGAATTACAGGGGTTGAGTGGCTACACCTTC
TRBV5-8	-	-	TRBJ2-2	CASSLGSGLTGELFF	TGTGCCAGCAGCTTGGGGTCAGGGCTCACCGGGGAGCTGTTTTTT
TRBV5-1	-	-	TRBJ2-1	CASSLGLRVGRGEQFF	TGCGCCAGCAGCTTGGGATTGCGAGTCGGGCGGGGTGAGCAGTTCTTC
TRBV10-3	few	-	TRBJ2-5	CAISVGGQETQYF	TGTGCCATCAGTGTCGGGGGCCAAGAGACCCAGTACTTC
TRBV4-1	-	-	TRBJ1-2	CASSQTPSTAPNYGYTF	TGCGCCAGCAGCCAAACGCCTTCGACGGCTCCTAACTATGGCTACACCTTC
TRBV4-2	once	TRBD1	TRBJ1-2	CASSQVEGARTFGYTF	TGTGCCAGCAGCCAAGTAGAGGGGGCAAGGACGTTTGGCTACACCTTC
TRBV6-1	-	-	TRBJ1-6	CASSVGVTNYNSPLHF	TGTGCCAGCAGTGTTGGGGTGACCAACTATAATTCACCCCTCCACTTT
TRBV5-5	-	-	TRBJ2-3	CASSDQSGPDTQYF	TGTGCCAGCAGCGATCAGTCAGGTCCAGATACGCAGTATTTT
TRBV5-4	-	-	TRBJ2-1	CASSRGGDPYNEQFF	TGTGCCAGCAGCCGAGGGGGGGACCCTTACAATGAGCAGTTCTTC
TRBV6-5	-	-	TRBJ2-7	CASTFQYEQYF	TGTGCCAGCACCTTTCAGTACGAGCAGTACTTC
TRBV20-1	-	-	TRBJ1-2	CSASGDVGYTF	TGCAGTGCTAGTGGTGATGTGGGGTACACCTTC
TRBV9	-	-	TRBJ1-2	CASSDGYGYTF	TGTGCCAGCAGCGACGGCTATGGCTACACCTTC
TRBV7-3	-	TRBD1	TRBJ1-6	CASSPTGVNSPLHF	TGTGCCAGCAGCCCGACAGGGGTAAATTCACCCCTCCACTTT
TRBV3-1/TRBV3-2	-	-	TRBJ1-6	CASSQDVTGYSPLHF	TGTGCCAGCAGCCAAGATGTAACAGGGTATTCACCCCTCCACTTT
TRBV28	once	-	TRBJ2-1	CASRTGGASYNEQFF	TGTGCCAGCAGAACCGGAGGGGCCTCCTACAATGAGCAGTTCTTC
TRBV3-1/TRBV3-2	-	-	TRBJ1-4	CASSQGGNEKLFF	TGTGCCAGCAGCCAAGGGGGGAATGAAAAACTGTTTTTT
TRBV7-8	-	-	TRBJ1-6	CASSINPGSDNSPLHF	TGTGCCAGCAGCATTAATCCAGGGTCAGATAATTCACCCCTCCACTTT